This paragraph covers one TCR beta chain sequence. All enrollees were roughly 18 to 95 years old and from about 24 US areas. Cohorts were determined from participant-reported clinical history. This specimen comes from a study of blood T cell repertoires in COVID-19. In the study overall: PBMCs, B-cell-depleted T cells, or T cells were the source of the cDNA or gDNA that made up the material.

In the study's own analysis: Amplification of reference gene primers was used by the study to estimate nucleated cell counts. The table came from immunoSEQ multiplex PCR; TCRdb's copy has only in-frame clones and leaves some out. That table supplies the V and J calls and clone size; D and trimming were determined from the DNA. The sample has under 250,000 clones, 70% to 90% seen once. J was trimmed by 1 base and V by 0 bases; bases with no gene match: 1. Germline assignment: CDR1 GTSNPN and CDR2 SVGIG (reference sequence). The CDR3 sequence is 15 residues long. The sample consisted of PBMCs or T cells enriched from blood (not recorded which). The clonotype originates from a man aged 40-50 years who had recovered from COVID-19. The V call is TRBV30, the J call TRBJ2-2, with TRBD2 matching 8 bases. The CDR3 region has the DNA TGTGCCTGGAGTGTAACTAGCGGGAACACCGGGGAGCTGTTTTTT. It encodes CAWSVTSGNTGELFF.